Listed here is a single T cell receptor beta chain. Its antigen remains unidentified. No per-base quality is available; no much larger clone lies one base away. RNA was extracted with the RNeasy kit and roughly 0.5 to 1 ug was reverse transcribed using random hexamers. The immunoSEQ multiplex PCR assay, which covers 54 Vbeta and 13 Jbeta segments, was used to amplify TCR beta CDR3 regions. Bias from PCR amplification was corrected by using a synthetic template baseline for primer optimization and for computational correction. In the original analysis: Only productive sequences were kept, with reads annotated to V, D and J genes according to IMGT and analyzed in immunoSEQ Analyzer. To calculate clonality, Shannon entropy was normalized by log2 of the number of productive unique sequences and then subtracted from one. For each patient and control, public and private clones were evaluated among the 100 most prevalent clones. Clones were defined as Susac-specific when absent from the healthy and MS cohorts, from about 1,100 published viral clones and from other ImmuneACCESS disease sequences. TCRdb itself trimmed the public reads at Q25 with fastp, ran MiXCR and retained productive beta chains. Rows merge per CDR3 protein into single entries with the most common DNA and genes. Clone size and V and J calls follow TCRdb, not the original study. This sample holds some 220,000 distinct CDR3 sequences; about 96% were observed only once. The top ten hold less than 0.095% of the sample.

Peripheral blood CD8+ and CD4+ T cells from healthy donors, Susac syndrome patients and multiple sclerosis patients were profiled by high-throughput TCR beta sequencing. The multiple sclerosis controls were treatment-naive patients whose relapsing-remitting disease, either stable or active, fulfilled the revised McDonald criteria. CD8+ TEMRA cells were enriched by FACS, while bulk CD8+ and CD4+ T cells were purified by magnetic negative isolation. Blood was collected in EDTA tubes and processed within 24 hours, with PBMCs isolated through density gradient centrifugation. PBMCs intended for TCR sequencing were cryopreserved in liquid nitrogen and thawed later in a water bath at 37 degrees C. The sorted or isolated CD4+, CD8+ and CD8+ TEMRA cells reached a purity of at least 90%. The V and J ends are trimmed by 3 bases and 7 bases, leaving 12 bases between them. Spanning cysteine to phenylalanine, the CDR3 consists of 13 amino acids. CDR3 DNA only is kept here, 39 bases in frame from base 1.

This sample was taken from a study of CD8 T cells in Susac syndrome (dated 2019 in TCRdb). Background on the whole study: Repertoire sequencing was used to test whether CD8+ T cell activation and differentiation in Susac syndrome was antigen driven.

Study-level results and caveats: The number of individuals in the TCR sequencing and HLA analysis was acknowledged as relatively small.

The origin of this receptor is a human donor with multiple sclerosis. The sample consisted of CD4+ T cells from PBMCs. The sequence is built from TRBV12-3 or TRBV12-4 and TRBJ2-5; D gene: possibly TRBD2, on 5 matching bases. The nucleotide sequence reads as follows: TGTGCCAGCAGTTTCGGACTCCGGAGGACCCAGTACTTC. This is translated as CASSFGLRRTQYF.